One and the same sample provided the 12 T cell receptor beta chains below, sequenced in a study of blood T cell repertoires in COVID-19. Assay used: immunoSEQ multiplex PCR; TCRdb lists only in-frame clones, some missing. This table has 300,000 or so clones, around 88% appearing once. Input material: peripheral blood. Every receptor here comes from a woman aged 50 to 60 with acute or convalescent COVID-19.

The V call is TRBV5-4, the J call TRBJ2-1, with D perhaps TRBD1 (6 bases). CDR3 size: 15 residues. The ends were cut back, 4 bases at V and 4 bases at J, with 15 bases in the middle. CDR1 and CDR2 from the germline V gene are SGHNT and YYREEE (reference sequence). CDR3 sequence reads: CASSGTGTRYNEQFF. In nucleotides, the CDR3 is TGTGCCAGCAGCGGGACCGGGACAAGATACAATGAGCAGTTCTTC. Full variable domain (rest looked up from reference TRBV5-4 and TRBJ2-1): ETGVTQSPTHLIKTRGQQVTLRCSSQSGHNTVSWYQQALGQGPQFIFQYYREEENGRGNFPPRFSGLQFPNYSSELNVNALELDDSALYLCASSGTGTRYNEQFFGPGTRLTVL.

In DNA form, the CDR3 reads TGTGCCAGCAGCTTGGCTAGCGGGATCCCCTACGAGCAGTACTTC. Its protein is CASSLASGIPYEQYF. V gene TRBV7-9 combines with J gene TRBJ2-7, with 9 bases lining up with TRBD2. The CDR3 sequence is 15 residues long. Trimming at V came to 3 bases and at J to 2 bases, leaving 5 bases not matched to a gene. Germline V gene sequence: CDR1 SEHNR, CDR2 FQNEAQ (reference sequence).

The chain has TRBV10-3 and TRBJ1-2; tentative D call: TRBD1 (6 bases). V gave up 3 bases and J gave up 3 bases, with 11 bases separating them. Germline CDR1 reads ENHRY; CDR2 reads SYGVKD. The CDR3 is 14 residues long. The CDR3 is CAISERGNDYGYTF. The CDR3 nucleotides are TGTGCCATCAGTGAAAGGGGGAACGACTATGGCTACACCTTC.

V usage is TRBV27 and J usage is TRBJ1-4; D might be TRBD1 (6 bases). Deletions cut 5 bases from V and 5 bases from J, with 9 bases between. This CDR3 comprises 13 residues. Germline lookup yields CDR1 MNHEY and CDR2 SMNVEV (reference sequence). The CDR3 loop reads CASSEQGNEKLFF. In DNA, the CDR3 is TGTGCCAGCAGTGAACAGGGAAATGAAAAACTGTTTTTT.

This sequence joins TRBV11-1 and TRBJ1-3; 10 nucleotides agree with TRBD1. CDR1 and CDR2 (germline): SGHAT, FQDESV (reference sequence). The CDR3 is made up of 15 amino acids. Unmatched junction bases numbered 1, after V lost 4 bases and J lost 1 base. CDR3 DNA: TGTGCCAGCAGCTCGGGACAGGGGTCTGGAAACACCATATATTTT. It yields the protein CASSSGQGSGNTIYF.

The chain links TRBV10-1 to TRBJ2-3, with a possible D match to TRBD2 (6 bases). Germline CDR1 is WNHNN and CDR2 is SYGVQD (reference sequence). The CDR3 totals 12 residues. V was pared by 6 bases and J by 4 bases, with 8 bases between. CDR3 sequence reads: CASSSSADTQYF. For the CDR3, the DNA is TGCGCCAGCAGCTCTAGCGCAGATACGCAGTATTTT.

This clone has just one count. This chain joins TRBV6-5 and TRBJ1-2; the D is unclear. Deletions cut 5 bases from V and 3 bases from J, with 4 bases between. CDR3 length: 11 residues. CDR1 is MNHEY, CDR2 SVGAGI, per germline. The CDR3 sequence is CASSRDYGYTF. CDR3 DNA: TGTGCCAGCAGTCGCGACTATGGCTACACCTTC.

Worth noting for this clone: Other nucleotide sequences from this sample produce the same CDR3. This chain joins TRBV2 and TRBJ2-3; TRBD2 matches at 11 bases. This CDR3 contains 14 residues. The V and J ends lost 6 bases and 4 bases, in that order; junction bases with no gene match: 3. Germline loops: CDR1 SNHLY, CDR2 FYNNEI. The CDR3 protein is CASRASGGSDTQYF. DNA of the CDR3: TGTGCCAGCAGAGCTAGCGGGGGGTCAGATACGCAGTATTTT.

The V call is TRBV20-1, the J call TRBJ1-6; no firm D call. Between the trimmed V and J ends, which lost 6 bases and 14 bases, there was a span of 14 bases. This CDR3 has 11 residues. The germline V gene encodes CDR1 DFQATT and CDR2 SNEGSKA (reference sequence). Written as DNA, the CDR3 is TGCAGTGCCGGCCAAGGGAGGGCCCTCCACTTT. It is translated as CSAGQGRALHF.

This clone was observed a handful of times. In the same sample, other DNA sequences code for this CDR3. This chain uses TRBV20-1 with TRBJ2-5; D gene ambiguous. The CDR3 spans 11 residues. Trimming pared 6 bases from V and 5 bases from J, leaving 10 bases between. The germline gives CDR1 DFQATT, CDR2 SNEGSKA (reference sequence). The CDR3 coding sequence is TGCAGTGCCCAAACGGAGGAGACCCAGTACTTC. Protein: CSAQTEETQYF.

CDR3 protein: CASSQARRGTSGPLGRAQYF. The CDR3 DNA reads as TGCGCCAGCAGCCAAGCCCGCCGAGGGACTAGCGGTCCCCTCGGTCGGGCCCAGTACTTC. The chain employs TRBV4-1 and TRBJ2-5, with 11 bases matching TRBD2. CDR1 is MGHRA, CDR2 YSYEKL, per germline. The length of the CDR3 is 20 residues. The ends lost 1 base at V and 9 bases at J; junction bases unmatched: 22.

This chain's CDR3 is CATSRGGVQFF. The CDR3 DNA reads as TGTGCCACCTCTAGGGGAGGTGTGCAGTTCTTC. V is TRBV15 and J is TRBJ2-1; tentatively, D is TRBD2 (6 bases). The germline gives CDR1 LNHNV, CDR2 YYDKDF (reference sequence). This CDR3 has 11 residues. V lost 8 bases and J lost 12, with 14 bases in between.